This is a list of T cell receptor beta chains from one sample in a study of PD-1 blockade in classical Hodgkin lymphoma. Assay used: immunoSEQ multiplex PCR; TCRdb lists only in-frame clones, some missing. The table lists about 64,000 clones, roughly 92% of them singletons. The starting material was peripheral blood mononuclear cells (PBMCs), obtained before the fourth cycle of nivolumab. Receptors were obtained from a human donor with classical Hodgkin lymphoma. The CDR3 runs from the conserved cysteine through the conserved F or W. The size entry is marked missing in some rows and otherwise reads once, few, many or a size class.

j_gene | v_gene | abundance | CDR3aa
TRBJ2-5 | TRBV5-1 | . | CASSFYEQETQYF
TRBJ2-7 | TRBV6-6 | . | CASSFQDSPIEQYF
TRBJ2-1 | TRBV29-1 | . | CSVEQGYNEQFF
TRBJ1-3 | TRBV2 | . | CASSPQGGSGNTIYF
TRBJ2-3 | TRBV27 | . | CASTVSGGGRPADTQYF
TRBJ1-4 | TRBV2 | . | CASSADRGVYEKLFF
TRBJ1-1 | TRBV5-8 | . | CASSRGQGAFF
TRBJ2-6 | TRBV7-6 | few | CASSVLAGANVLTF
TRBJ2-3 | TRBV9 | . | CASSVVRDTDTQYF
TRBJ2-1 | TRBV4-2 | . | CASSQDWRGGRDEQFF
TRBJ2-7 | TRBV6-5 | . | CASSYSSGIGYEQYF